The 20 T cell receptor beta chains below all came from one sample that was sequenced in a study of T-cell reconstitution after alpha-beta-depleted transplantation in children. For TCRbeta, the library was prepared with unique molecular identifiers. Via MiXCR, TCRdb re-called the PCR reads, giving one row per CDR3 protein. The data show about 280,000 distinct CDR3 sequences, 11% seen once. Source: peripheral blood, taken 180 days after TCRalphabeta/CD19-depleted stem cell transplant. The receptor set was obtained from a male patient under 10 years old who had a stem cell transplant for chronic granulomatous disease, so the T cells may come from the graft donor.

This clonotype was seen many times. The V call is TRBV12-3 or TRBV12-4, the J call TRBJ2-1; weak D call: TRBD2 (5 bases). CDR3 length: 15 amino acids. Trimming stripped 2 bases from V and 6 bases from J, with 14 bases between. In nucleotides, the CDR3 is TGTGCCAGCAGTTTACTCCTAGCCCACCCCAATGAGCAGTTCTTC. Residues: CASSLLLAHPNEQFF.

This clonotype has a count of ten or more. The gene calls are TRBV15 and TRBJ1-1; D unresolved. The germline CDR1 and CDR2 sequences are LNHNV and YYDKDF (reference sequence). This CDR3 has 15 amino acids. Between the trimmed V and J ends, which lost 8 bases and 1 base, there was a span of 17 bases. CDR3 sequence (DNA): TGTGCCACCTCCCCTGAGACCAGGTCGAACACTGAAGCTTTCTTT. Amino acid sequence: CATSPETRSNTEAFF.

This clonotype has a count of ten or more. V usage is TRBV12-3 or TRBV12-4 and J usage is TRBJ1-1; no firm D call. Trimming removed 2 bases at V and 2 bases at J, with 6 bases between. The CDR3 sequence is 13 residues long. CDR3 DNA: TGTGCCAGCAGTTTAAAACGAAACACTGAAGCTTTCTTT. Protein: CASSLKRNTEAFF.

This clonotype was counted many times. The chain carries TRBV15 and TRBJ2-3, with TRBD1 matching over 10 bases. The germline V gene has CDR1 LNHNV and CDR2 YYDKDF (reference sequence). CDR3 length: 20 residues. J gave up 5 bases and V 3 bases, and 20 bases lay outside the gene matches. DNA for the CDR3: TGTGCCACCAGCAGCCCGGGACAGGGGACCCCCCGACTCTCCGGAGATACGCAGTATTTT. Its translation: CATSSPGQGTPRLSGDTQYF.

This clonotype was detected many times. The chain's CDR3 is CASSLGGPVEKAPLHF. The CDR3 nucleotides are TGTGCCAGCAGCTTAGGCGGACCCGTAGAAAAGGCACCCCTCCACTTT. V is TRBV7-3 and J is TRBJ1-6; D is undetermined. The CDR3 has 16 residues. Looked up from germline, CDR1 is SGHTA and CDR2 is FQGTGA. The ends were cut back, 2 bases at V and 11 bases at J, with 19 bases in the middle.

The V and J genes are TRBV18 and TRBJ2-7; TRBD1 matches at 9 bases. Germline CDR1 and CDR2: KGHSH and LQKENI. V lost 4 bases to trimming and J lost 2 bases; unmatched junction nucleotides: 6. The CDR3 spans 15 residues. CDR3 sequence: CASSLGTGGAYEQYF. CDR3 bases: TGTGCCAGCTCACTGGGTACAGGGGGCGCCTACGAGCAGTACTTC. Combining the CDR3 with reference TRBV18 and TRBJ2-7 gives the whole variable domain NAGVMQNPRHLVRRRGQEARLRCSPMKGHSHVYWYRQLPEEGLKFMVYLQKENIIDESGMPKERFSAEFPKEGPSILRIQQVVRGDSAAYFCASSLGTGGAYEQYFGPGTRLTVT.

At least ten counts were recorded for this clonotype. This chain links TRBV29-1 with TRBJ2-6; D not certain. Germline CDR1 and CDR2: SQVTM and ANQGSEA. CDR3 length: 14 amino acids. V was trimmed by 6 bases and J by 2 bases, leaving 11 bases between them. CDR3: CSVLIPPGANVLTF. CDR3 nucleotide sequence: TGCAGCGTCCTAATTCCACCTGGGGCCAACGTCCTGACTTTC. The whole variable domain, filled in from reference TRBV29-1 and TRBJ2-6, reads SAVISQKPSRDICQRGTSLTIQCQVDSQVTMMFWYRQQPGQSLTLIATANQGSEATYESGFVIDKFPISRPNLTFSTLTVSNMSPEDSSIYLCSVLIPPGANVLTFGAGSRLTVL.

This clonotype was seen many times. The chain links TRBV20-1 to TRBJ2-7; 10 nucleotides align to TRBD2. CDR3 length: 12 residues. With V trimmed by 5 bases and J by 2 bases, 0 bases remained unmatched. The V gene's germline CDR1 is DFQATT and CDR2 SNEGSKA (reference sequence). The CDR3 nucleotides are TGCAGTGCTGGACTAGCGGCCTACGAGCAGTACTTC. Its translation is CSAGLAAYEQYF.

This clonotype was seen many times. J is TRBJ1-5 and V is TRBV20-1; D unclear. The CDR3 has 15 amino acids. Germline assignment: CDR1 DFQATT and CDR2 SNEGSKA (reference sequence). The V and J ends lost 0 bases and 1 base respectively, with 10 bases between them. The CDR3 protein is CSARDPRTSNQPQHF. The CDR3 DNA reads TGCAGTGCTAGAGATCCAAGGACCAGCAATCAGCCCCAGCATTTT.

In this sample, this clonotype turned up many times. The CDR3 is CASSPRGKYDTGELFF. CDR3 DNA sequence: TGCGCCAGCAGCCCAAGAGGGAAGTATGACACCGGGGAGCTGTTTTTT. The V and J genes are TRBV5-1 and TRBJ2-2; D may be TRBD2 (5 bases). CDR1 and CDR2 from the germline V gene are SGHRS and YFSETQ. The ends were cut back, 4 bases at V and 3 bases at J, with 16 bases in the middle. CDR3 length equals 16 residues.

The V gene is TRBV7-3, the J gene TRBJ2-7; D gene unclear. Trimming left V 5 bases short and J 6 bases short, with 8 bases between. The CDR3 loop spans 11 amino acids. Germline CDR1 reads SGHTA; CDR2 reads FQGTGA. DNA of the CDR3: TGTGCCAGCAGCGCACACTGCGAGCAGTACTTC. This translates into CASSAHCEQYF.

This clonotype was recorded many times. The chain's CDR3 is CAISVQGIGETQYF. CDR3 nucleotide sequence: TGTGCCATCAGTGTTCAGGGTATTGGAGAGACCCAGTACTTC. The chain couples TRBV10-3 to TRBJ2-5, with TRBD1 as a possible D gene (5 bases). The germline V gene has CDR1 ENHRY and CDR2 SYGVKD. V was clipped by 4 bases and J by 4 bases, with 13 bases between them. The CDR3 spans 14 residues.

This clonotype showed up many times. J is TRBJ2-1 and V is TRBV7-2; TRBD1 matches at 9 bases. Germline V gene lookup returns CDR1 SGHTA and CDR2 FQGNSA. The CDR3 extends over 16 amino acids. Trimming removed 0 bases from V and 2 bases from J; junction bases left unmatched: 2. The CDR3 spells CASSLAGTGTYNEQFF. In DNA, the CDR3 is TGTGCCAGCAGCTTAGCTGGGACAGGGACCTACAATGAGCAGTTCTTC.

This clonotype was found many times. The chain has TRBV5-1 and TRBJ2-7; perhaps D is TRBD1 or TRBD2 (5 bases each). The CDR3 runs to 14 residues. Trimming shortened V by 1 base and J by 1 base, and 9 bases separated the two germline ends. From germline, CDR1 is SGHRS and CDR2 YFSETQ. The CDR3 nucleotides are TGCGCCAGCAGCTTGTACAGGACTTCCTACGAGCAGTACTTC. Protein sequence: CASSLYRTSYEQYF. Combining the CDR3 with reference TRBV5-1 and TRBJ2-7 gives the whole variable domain KAGVTQTPRYLIKTRGQQVTLSCSPISGHRSVSWYQQTPGQGLQFLFEYFSETQRNKGNFPGRFSGRQFSNSRSEMNVSTLELGDSALYLCASSLYRTSYEQYFGPGTRLTVT.

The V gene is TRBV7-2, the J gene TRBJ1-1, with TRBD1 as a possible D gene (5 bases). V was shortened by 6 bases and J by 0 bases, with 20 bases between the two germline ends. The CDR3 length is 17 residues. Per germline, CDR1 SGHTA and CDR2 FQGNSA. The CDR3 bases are TGTGCCAGCAGAACAGATGGGGGGGTCCCTGTGAACACTGAAGCTTTCTTT. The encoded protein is CASRTDGGVPVNTEAFF. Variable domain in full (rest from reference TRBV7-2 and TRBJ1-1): GAGVSQSPSNKVTEKGKDVELRCDPISGHTALYWYRQSLGQGLEFLIYFQGNSAPDKSGLPSDRFSAERTGGSVSTLTIQRTQQEDSAVYLCASRTDGGVPVNTEAFFGQGTRLTVV.

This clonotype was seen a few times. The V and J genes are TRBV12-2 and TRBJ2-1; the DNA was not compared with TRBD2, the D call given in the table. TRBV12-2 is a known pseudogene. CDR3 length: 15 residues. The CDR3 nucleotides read TGTGCAAGTCGCTCCCTGGGACTAGCCGATCGGGAGCAGTTCTTC. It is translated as CASRSLGLADREQFF.

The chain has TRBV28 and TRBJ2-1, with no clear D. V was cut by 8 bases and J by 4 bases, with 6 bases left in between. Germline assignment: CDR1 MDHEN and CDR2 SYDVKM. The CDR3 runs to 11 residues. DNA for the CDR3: TGTGCCAGCGTTGAGTACAATGAGCAGTTCTTC. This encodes CASVEYNEQFF. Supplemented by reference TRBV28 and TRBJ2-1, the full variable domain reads DVKVTQSSRYLVKRTGEKVFLECVQDMDHENMFWYRQDPGLGLRLIYFSYDVKMKEKGDIPEGYSVSREKKERFSLILESASTNQTSMYLCASVEYNEQFFGPGTRLTVL.

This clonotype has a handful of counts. The CDR3, as DNA: TGCGCCAGCAGCGTCCGGGACTACGCCACCGGGGAGCTGTTTTTT. Amino acid sequence: CASSVRDYATGELFF. V and J are TRBV5-1 and TRBJ2-2, with 7 bases fitting TRBD2. This CDR3 is 15 amino acids long. From germline, CDR1 is SGHRS and CDR2 YFSETQ. V shed 4 bases, J shed 4 bases, and the junction held 7 bases outside the gene matches.

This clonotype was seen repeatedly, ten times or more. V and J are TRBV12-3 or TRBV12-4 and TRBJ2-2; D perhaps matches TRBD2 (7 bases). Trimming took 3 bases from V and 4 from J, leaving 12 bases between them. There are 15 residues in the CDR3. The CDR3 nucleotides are TGTGCCAGCAGTTTTATAGGGGGGGCCACCGGGGAGCTGTTTTTT. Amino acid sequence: CASSFIGGATGELFF.

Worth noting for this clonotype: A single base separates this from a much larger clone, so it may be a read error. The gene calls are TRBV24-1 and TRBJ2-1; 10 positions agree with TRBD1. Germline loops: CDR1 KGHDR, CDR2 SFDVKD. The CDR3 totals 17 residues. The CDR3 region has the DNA TGTGCCACCAGTGACTCTACCGGGACAGGGGCCTACAATAAGCAGTTCTTC. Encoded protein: CATSDSTGTGAYNKQFF.